This T cell receptor beta chain was sequenced during a study of shared clonotypes between healthy human individuals. General observations from the study: Naive CD4 clonotypes overlapped across a few donors at roughly 5.1%. Investigators expected sequencing depth to affect clonotype sharing among donors.

Deep level was the assay's run setting. The repertoire was sequenced with immunoSEQ multiplex PCR; TCRdb's copy has only in-frame clones and lacks some. The sample has about a million clones, roughly 80% seen once. The V segment lost 6 bases and the J segment 0 bases; nucleotides outside the gene matches: 8. Germline loops: CDR1 MDHEN, CDR2 SYDVKM. The CDR3 contains 16 residues. With regard to this clone: What it binds is not known.

The study drew its donors from healthy HIV-negative adults without recent acute infections or vaccinations. The TCR sequence derives from a young man in good health. Some clones in this sample may be carry-over from other donors' samples. V and J are TRBV28 and TRBJ1-3, with 7 positions matching TRBD1. What was sequenced was memory CD4+ T cells from PBMCs. Subset given: CD45RA-negative fraction. Here the CDR3 reads CASRGSTGYSGNTIYF. In nucleotides, the CDR3 is TGTGCCAGCAGAGGGTCGACAGGGTACTCTGGAAACACCATATATTTT.